These T cell receptor beta chains were read from a single sample in a study of blood T cell repertoires in COVID-19. Profiled with immunoSEQ multiplex PCR; TCRdb holds only in-frame clones, not every one. The data show roughly 300,000 clones, approximately 89% seen once. The sequenced sample consisted of PBMCs or T cells enriched from blood (not recorded which). These receptors were collected from a woman aged 30 to 39 who had recovered from COVID-19. Each CDR3 is given with its conserved first and last residue. The D gene is left open where the match is weak. Size is omitted from some rows. Given values are once, few, many or a class for expanded clones.

>15|.|.|TRBJ2-3|TRBV5-1
TGCGCCAGCAGCTTGGATGTTAGCGGCACAGATACGCAGTATTTT
CASSLDVSGTDTQYF
>15|TRBD1|once|TRBJ1-5|TRBV29-1
TGCAGCGTCTCGCGACAGGGGGCTTATCTTCAGCCCCAGCATTTT
CSVSRQGAYLQPQHF
>15|TRBD1|.|TRBJ1-2|TRBV5-1
TGCGCCAGCAGCTTGGCTCAGGGGGCGAACTATGGCTACACCTTC
CASSLAQGANYGYTF
>13|.|.|TRBJ1-2|TRBV28
TGTGCCAGCAGTTTCCAGGGGCACTATGGCTACACCTTC
CASSFQGHYGYTF
>18|.|.|TRBJ1-3|TRBV10-3
TGTGCCATCAGTGGAGCCTCGAACTCTAGAGTCTCTGGAAACACCATATATTTT
CAISGASNSRVSGNTIYF
>14|.|once|TRBJ1-5|TRBV19
TGTGCCAGTAGTATGTGGGCAAACAATCAGCCCCAGCATTTT
CASSMWANNQPQHF
>13|.|.|TRBJ2-5|TRBV29-1
TGCAGCGCGAGGGAGACAGGTTCGGAGACCCAGTACTTC
CSARETGSETQYF
>15|.|.|TRBJ1-3|TRBV25-1
TGTGCCAGCAGTGAATCTAGAAACTCTGGAAACACCATATATTTT
CASSESRNSGNTIYF
>13|TRBD1|.|TRBJ2-7|TRBV11-2
TGTGCCAGCAGCTTAGGGACAGGGGACGAGCAGTACTTC
CASSLGTGDEQYF
>12|.|.|TRBJ1-1|TRBV6-5
TGTGCCTGTAGGGGCGGGAACACTGAAGCTTTCTTT
CACRGGNTEAFF
>14|.|.|TRBJ1-1|TRBV6-5
TGTGCCAGCAGCATTAGGAGGGTGGACACTGAAGCTTTCTTT
CASSIRRVDTEAFF
>15|.|.|TRBJ2-7|TRBV7-8
TGTGCCAGCAGCTTTTCCACCGGACAAGCCTACGAGCAGTACTTC
CASSFSTGQAYEQYF
>14|.|few|TRBJ1-5|TRBV2
TGTGCCAGCAGTGATTTTTCCAGGGATCAGCCCCAGCATTTT
CASSDFSRDQPQHF
>11|TRBD1|.|TRBJ1-4|TRBV4-1
TGCGCCAGCGGGACAGGGGAAAAACTGTTTTTT
CASGTGEKLFF
>15|.|.|TRBJ1-2|TRBV5-8
TGTGCCAGCAGCTTGGGACACTCCTATAACTATGGCTACACCTTC
CASSLGHSYNYGYTF
>17|.|.|TRBJ2-7|TRBV2
TGTGCCAGCAGTGAAGTTTGGGGTTCAGGGGGAGGCCACGAGCAGTACTTC
CASSEVWGSGGGHEQYF
>12|.|.|TRBJ1-5|TRBV30
TGTGCCTGCGGACAGTATAATCAGCCCCAGCATTTT
CACGQYNQPQHF
>13|.|.|TRBJ1-5|TRBV19
TGTGCCAGTAGTATGGCTTTTCATCAGCCCCAGCATTTT
CASSMAFHQPQHF
>15|.|once|TRBJ1-4|TRBV6-5
TGTGCCAGCAGTTATTCCACATGGACAGATGAAAAACTGTTTTTT
CASSYSTWTDEKLFF
>14|TRBD1|.|TRBJ1-6|TRBV25-1
TGTGCCAGCACCCCGGACAGGTATAATTCACCCCTCCACTTT
CASTPDRYNSPLHF
>17|.|once|TRBJ2-2|TRBV20-1
TGCAGTGCTAGTGGCCCCATGGACAGACTGATCACCGGGGAGCTGTTTTTT
CSASGPMDRLITGELFF
>14|.|few|TRBJ2-2|TRBV6-5
TGTGCCAGCAGTTACCGTCTTGACACCGGGGAGCTGTTTTTT
CASSYRLDTGELFF
>16|TRBD2|once|TRBJ2-5|TRBV6-2/TRBV6-3
TGTGCCAGCAGCCACCATCCTGGGCGACTAGCGGAGACCCAGTACTTC
CASSHHPGRLAETQYF
>14|TRBD1|few|TRBJ2-7|TRBV5-5
TGTGCCAGCATACCGGGACAGGGGGCGTACGAGCAGTACTTC
CASIPGQGAYEQYF
>15|TRBD1|.|TRBJ1-2|TRBV9
TGTGCCAGCAGCGCGACAGGGGGCTTTGGGTATGGCTACACCTTC
CASSATGGFGYGYTF
>16|TRBD1|.|TRBJ1-5|TRBV28
TGTGCCAGCAGCCAGAATTGGGGACAGGGACGGGGGCCCCAGCATTTT
CASSQNWGQGRGPQHF
>15|.|.|TRBJ1-3|TRBV6-5
TGTGCCAGCAGAGGGGAGGGTATTACTGGAAACACCATATATTTT
CASRGEGITGNTIYF
>14|.|.|TRBJ1-1|TRBV3-1/TRBV3-2
TGTGCCAGCAGCCAAGATAATCAGAACCGTGAAGCTTTCTTT
CASSQDNQNREAFF
>17|TRBD1|few|TRBJ1-1|TRBV19
TGTGCCACCAGGACGGCGCAGGGGGCCAACCTGAACACTGAAGCTTTCTTT
CATRTAQGANLNTEAFF
>15|TRBD1|.|TRBJ1-4|TRBV19
TGTGCCAGTAGTATAGGAGGACAGGGTAATGAAAAACTGTTTTTT
CASSIGGQGNEKLFF
>17|TRBD1|.|TRBJ1-3|TRBV4-1
TGCGCCAGCAGCTTCTCGGGACAGGGGGCGGCCGGAAACACCATATATTTT
CASSFSGQGAAGNTIYF
>14|.|.|TRBJ1-4|TRBV6-5
TGTGCCAGCAGTCTTACCAGAACGGGGGAAAAACTGTTTTTT
CASSLTRTGEKLFF
>16|TRBD1|once|TRBJ2-5|TRBV12-5
TGTGCTAGTGGTTTCTCTATTGACAGGGGAGAGGAGACCCAGTACTTC
CASGFSIDRGEETQYF
>16|TRBD1|.|TRBJ2-7|TRBV25-1
TGTGCCAGCAGTGAACAAAGGGACAGTCGTTCCTACGAGCAGTACTTC
CASSEQRDSRSYEQYF
>15|.|.|TRBJ1-2|TRBV5-1
TGCGCCAGCAGCATTGGACTGGGTGAGGGCTATGGCTACACCTTC
CASSIGLGEGYGYTF
>12|TRBD1|once|TRBJ1-5|TRBV2
TGTGCCAGCAGCCCCAGGGGGGACAGGGAACATTTT
CASSPRGDREHF